This T cell receptor beta chain was documented in a study of beta chain features in type 1 diabetes. Study observations and caveats: There were fewer insertions and more deletions at the VDJ junctions of type 1 diabetes patients. It was among patients, rather than healthy donors, that naive, central memory and Treg TCRB repertoires appeared more similar. Shortening of TCRB CDR3s, moderate but significant, appeared in all four CD4+ subsets of Type 1 diabetes patients.

Comment on this clone: Antigen: not known.

Every bit of the isolated RNA underwent reverse transcription, so sequencing read expressed TCRB transcripts. Using immunoSEQ multiplex PCR, the repertoire was profiled, and TCRdb retains in-frame clones only, with some absent. The sample yields fewer than 200,000 clones, over 7.5% seen once. The sample comprised central memory CD4+ T cells from blood. This TCR derives from a man aged 18 to 30 in good health.

CDR3 sequence reads: CASRISGRGLNEQFF. In DNA form, the CDR3 reads TGTGCCAGCAGGATTAGCGGGAGAGGTCTCAATGAGCAGTTCTTC. The genes are TRBV13 and TRBJ2-1; TRBD2 matches 9 bases. The germline gives CDR1 PRHDT, CDR2 FYEKMQ (reference sequence). The junction had 9 bases not matched to a gene; V was cut back by 6 bases and J by 6 bases. The CDR3 length is 15 residues.